One sample yielded the 17 T cell receptor beta chains listed below, sequenced in a study of PD-1 blockade in classical Hodgkin lymphoma. Here immunoSEQ multiplex PCR was the method, and the copy in TCRdb shows in-frame clones only, minus some. The data contain more than 70,000 clones, about nine tenths of them seen just once; the ten biggest clones take up under 3%. All patients relapsed after autologous stem cell transplantation, and brentuximab vedotin exposure varied. Here the sequenced sample was peripheral blood mononuclear cells (PBMCs), taken before the second cycle of nivolumab. Every receptor here comes from a human donor with classical Hodgkin lymphoma.

The V gene is TRBV28, the J gene TRBJ2-1; weak D call: TRBD1 (6 bases). The CDR3 sequence is 15 residues long. The V and J ends lost 3 bases and 3 bases respectively, with 12 bases between them. Germline CDR1 reads MDHEN; CDR2 reads SYDVKM. The CDR3 protein is CASSFDRTVYNEQFF. In nucleotides, the CDR3 is TGTGCCAGCAGTTTTGATAGGACAGTCTACAATGAGCAGTTCTTC.

The chain couples TRBV19 to TRBJ2-2; D is possibly TRBD1 or TRBD2 (5 bases each). The CDR3 totals 15 residues. The germline CDR1 and CDR2 sequences are LNHDA and SQIVND (reference sequence). The V end lost 6 bases, the J end lost 5 bases, and 16 bases lay between the germline ends. The CDR3 is CASREGPSRTGELFF. Written as DNA, the CDR3 is TGTGCCAGTAGAGAGGGGCCCTCGAGAACCGGGGAGCTGTTTTTT.

The CDR3 DNA reads as TGTGCCAGCAGCAAAGGCAGCCGACGCCTCTATGGCTACACCTTC. This encodes CASSKGSRRLYGYTF. The chain combines TRBV21-1 with TRBJ1-2. TRBV21-1 constitutes a pseudogene. There are 15 residues in the CDR3.

The chain links TRBV5-6 to TRBJ2-7; D might be TRBD2 (6 bases). V was clipped by 0 bases and J by 1 base, with 17 bases between them. This CDR3 contains 17 residues. CDR1 is SGHDT and CDR2 is YYEEEE in the germline V gene. The DNA of the CDR3 is TGTGCCAGCAGCTTGGGGGAAGAGGGACTCCTATCCTACGAGCAGTACTTC. Translated: CASSLGEEGLLSYEQYF.

J is TRBJ2-7 and V is TRBV11-2; D is perhaps TRBD2 (5 bases). The CDR3 totals 16 residues. Trimming stripped 4 bases from V and 2 bases from J, with 18 bases between. Germline values: CDR1 SGHAT, CDR2 FQNNGV. The CDR3 loop is CASSSYKDGVPYEQYF. The CDR3 DNA is TGTGCCAGCAGCTCTTACAAGGACGGGGTTCCCTACGAGCAGTACTTC. Supplemented by reference TRBV11-2 and TRBJ2-7, the full variable domain reads EAGVAQSPRYKIIEKRQSVAFWCNPISGHATLYWYQQILGQGPKLLIQFQNNGVVDDSQLPKDRFSAERLKGVDSTLKIQPAKLEDSAVYLCASSSYKDGVPYEQYFGPGTRLTVT.

This chain joins TRBV28 and TRBJ2-7; TRBD1 might be the D (5 bases). V was cut by 3 bases and J by 4 bases, with 22 bases left in between. The CDR3 is 17 residues long. Germline CDR1 is MDHEN and CDR2 is SYDVKM. CDR3 bases: TGTGCCAGCAGTTTCCCCCTAGGGGCAGGGAATTTTTACGAGCAGTACTTC. Its protein product is CASSFPLGAGNFYEQYF.

V is TRBV11-3 and J is TRBJ2-3, with D perhaps matching TRBD1 (6 bases). V was clipped by 0 bases and J by 1 base, with 8 bases between them. Per the germline V gene, CDR1 is SGHNT and CDR2 is YENEEA. There are 15 residues in the CDR3. The DNA for the CDR3 is TGTGCCAGCAGCTTAGAAAGGACAGGCACAGATACGCAGTATTTT. Its translation: CASSLERTGTDTQYF.

The gene calls are TRBV19 and TRBJ1-5, with TRBD1 identical over 7 bases. With 6 bases clipped from V and 2 bases from J, the junction kept 7 bases outside the gene matches. Germline V gene data show CDR1 as LNHDA and CDR2 as SQIVND (reference sequence). CDR3 size: 15 residues. The CDR3 loop reads CASRRQGPGNQPQHF. Here the CDR3 DNA reads TGTGCCAGTAGACGACAGGGTCCGGGCAATCAGCCCCAGCATTTT.

This sequence joins TRBV28 and TRBJ2-7; D gene uncertain. CDR3 length: 14 residues. Deletions cut 6 bases from V and 1 base from J, with 13 bases between. The germline CDR1 and CDR2 sequences are MDHEN and SYDVKM. CDR3 loop: CASRTFSDSYEQYF. The CDR3 region has the DNA TGTGCCAGCAGAACCTTCTCGGATTCCTACGAGCAGTACTTC.

This clone was seen a few times. This chain uses TRBV18 with TRBJ1-1, with D tentatively TRBD1 (6 bases). Germline V gene data show CDR1 as KGHSH and CDR2 as LQKENI. Trimming took off 4 bases at V and 10 bases at J, with 25 bases between the two ends. The CDR3 covers 16 residues. The CDR3 reads CASSLRPEQGLVGAFF. The CDR3 coding sequence is TGTGCCAGCTCACTGAGACCAGAGCAGGGGTTAGTAGGAGCTTTCTTT.

This chain uses TRBV7-3 with TRBJ2-1; weak D call: TRBD1 (6 bases). Germline V gives CDR1 SGHTA, CDR2 FQGTGA. The ends were cut back, 2 bases at V and 13 bases at J, with 21 bases in the middle. This CDR3 contains 15 residues. The CDR3, as DNA: TGTGCCAGCAGCTTAGACCCGCCGGGACAAGGGGAACAGTTCTTC. The encoded protein is CASSLDPPGQGEQFF.

V gene TRBV2 combines with J gene TRBJ2-7; 9 bases fit TRBD1. V shed 7 bases, J shed 3 bases, and the junction held 7 bases outside the gene matches. The CDR3 has 14 residues. Germline CDR1 reads SNHLY; CDR2 reads FYNNEI. The CDR3 coding sequence is TGTGCCAGCAAAGAGGGGACAGGGCTCTACGAGCAGTACTTC. Encoded protein: CASKEGTGLYEQYF. Complete variable domain (other parts from reference TRBV2 and TRBJ2-7): EPEVTQTPSHQVTQMGQEVILRCVPISNHLYFYWYRQILGQKVEFLVSFYNNEISEKSEIFDDQFSVERPDGSNFTLKIRSTKLEDSAMYFCASKEGTGLYEQYFGPGTRLTVT.

The V and J genes are TRBV9 and TRBJ2-7; maybe TRBD2 (6 bases). This CDR3 contains 15 residues. Between the trimmed V and J ends, which lost 4 bases and 2 bases, there was a span of 16 bases. Germline CDR1 SGDLS, CDR2 YYNGEE. The CDR3 coding sequence is TGTGCCAGCAGCTCACGTAGCGGCAACACCTACGAGCAGTACTTC. Its protein is CASSSRSGNTYEQYF. Looking up the rest from reference TRBV9 and TRBJ2-7 gives the full variable domain: DSGVTQTPKHLITATGQRVTLRCSPRSGDLSVYWYQQSLDQGLQFLIQYYNGEERAKGNILERFSAQQFPDLHSELNLSSLELGDSALYFCASSSRSGNTYEQYFGPGTRLTVT.

The rearrangement joins TRBV14 to TRBJ1-4; TRBD1 might be the D (5 bases). Trimming took 1 base from V and 7 from J, leaving 13 bases between them. CDR3 length: 15 residues. Germline CDR1 reads SGHDN; CDR2 reads FVKESK. The CDR3 DNA reads TGTGCCAGCAGCCAAGGAGGCAGGGCGGGTGAAAAACTGTTTTTT. It encodes CASSQGGRAGEKLFF.

This chain connects TRBV19 to TRBJ1-5, with unresolved D. Germline CDR1 LNHDA, CDR2 SQIVND (reference sequence). V was shortened by 3 bases and J by 9 bases, with 12 bases between the two germline ends. The CDR3 is made up of 13 amino acids. The CDR3 DNA reads TGTGCCAGTAGTATGGGCAGGACTCGGCCCCAGCATTTT. The encoded protein is CASSMGRTRPQHF.

J is TRBJ2-1 and V is TRBV6-5, with D perhaps being TRBD1 or TRBD2 (5 bases each). Germline V lookup: CDR1 MNHEY, CDR2 SVGAGI. The CDR3 is 15 residues long. The V and J ends lost 2 bases and 10 bases respectively, with 18 bases between them. The CDR3 DNA follows: TGTGCCAGCAGTTACGAGGGGCTAGCAAATGGGGAGCAGTTCTTC. It yields the protein CASSYEGLANGEQFF.

A word on this clone: The same CDR3 is also encoded by other DNA sequences in this sample. V usage is TRBV30 and J usage is TRBJ2-7; perhaps TRBD2 as D (7 bases). The CDR3 covers 13 residues. Trimming left V 5 bases short and J 6 bases short, with 17 bases between. In germline, CDR1 is GTSNPN, CDR2 SVGIG (reference sequence). DNA of the CDR3: TGTGCCTGGCTGGCGGGGGCGGGTGGCGAGCAGTACTTC. This sequence encodes CAWLAGAGGEQYF.